This passage covers 12 T cell receptor beta chains from one sample sequenced in a study of blood T cell repertoires in COVID-19. The protocol was immunoSEQ multiplex PCR, while the TCRdb copy is restricted to in-frame clones and leaves out a portion. This sample has hundreds of thousands of clones, with around nine tenths found just once. The sequenced sample was PBMCs or T cells enriched from blood (not recorded which). The receptors come from a woman aged 50 to 60 who had recovered from COVID-19.

The chain is built from TRBV10-2 and TRBJ1-2; the D gene is possibly TRBD1 (6 bases). Germline V lookup: CDR1 WSHSY, CDR2 SAAADI. The CDR3 is 17 amino acids. V was trimmed by 2 bases and J by 0 bases, leaving 16 bases between them. CDR3 bases: TGCGCCAGCAGTGAGCTATCAACAGGGAAAGCTAACTATGGCTACACCTTC. This gives the protein CASSELSTGKANYGYTF.

The V and J genes are TRBV6-1 and TRBJ1-5; TRBD1 might be the D (5 bases). CDR3 size: 14 residues. CDR1 and CDR2 from the germline V gene are MNHNS and SASEGT. Trimming stripped 3 bases from V and 5 bases from J, with 11 bases between. CDR3 sequence reads: CASSDGGGYQPQHF. CDR3 in DNA: TGTGCCAGCAGTGATGGGGGGGGATATCAGCCCCAGCATTTT.

The chain combines TRBV5-6 with TRBJ2-1, with D unresolved. CDR1 and CDR2 (germline): SGHDT, YYEEEE. CDR3 length equals 16 residues. V lost 0 bases to trimming and J lost 0 bases, with 10 bases between them. This CDR3 reads CASSLAGWSSYNEQFF. CDR3 DNA: TGTGCCAGCAGCTTGGCGGGTTGGAGCTCCTACAATGAGCAGTTCTTC.

This chain joins TRBV2 and TRBJ2-7; TRBD1 matches at 8 bases. CDR1 SNHLY and CDR2 FYNNEI come from the germline V gene. This CDR3 is 13 amino acids long. The V segment lost 5 bases and the J segment 4 bases; nucleotides outside the gene matches: 4. The CDR3 spells CASSRGQGYEQYF. The CDR3 DNA is TGTGCCAGCAGTCGAGGACAGGGATACGAGCAGTACTTC.

In DNA, the CDR3 is TGTGCCAGCAGCTTAGAGGTTATTGGACAGCCATTTATGAACACTGAAGCTTTCTTT. This gives the protein CASSLEVIGQPFMNTEAFF. The chain recombines TRBV11-3 with TRBJ1-1; D perhaps matches TRBD1 (6 bases). Per germline, CDR1 SGHNT and CDR2 YENEEA. Trimming left V 0 bases short and J 0 bases short, with 20 bases between. The CDR3 has 19 amino acids.

This clone was observed a few times. The V call is TRBV6-2 or TRBV6-3, the J call TRBJ1-1; no reliable D call. There are 14 residues in the CDR3. V lost 6 bases to trimming and J lost 3 bases, with 14 bases between them. Per the germline V gene, CDR1 is MNHEY and CDR2 is SVGEGT. The CDR3 region has the DNA TGTGCCAGCAGCTTACGTCGCGGGTACACTGAAGCTTTCTTT. Amino acids: CASSLRRGYTEAFF.

J is TRBJ1-2 and V is TRBV2; maybe TRBD1 (6 bases). V lost 5 bases to trimming and J lost 5 bases, with 12 bases between them. Germline V gives CDR1 SNHLY, CDR2 FYNNEI. The CDR3 runs to 13 residues. The CDR3 reads CASSPQGGYGYTF. The CDR3 DNA is TGTGCCAGCAGTCCACAGGGCGGATATGGCTACACCTTC.

This clone has only a few counts. V usage is TRBV4-1 and J usage is TRBJ2-7; a weak D match, TRBD2 (6 bases). The CDR3 loop spans 14 amino acids. Per the germline V gene, CDR1 is MGHRA and CDR2 is YSYEKL. Trimming stripped 4 bases from V and 1 base from J, with 11 bases between. The CDR3 region has the DNA TGCGCCAGCAGCCCTCCCAGCGGGTCCTACGAGCAGTACTTC. This sequence encodes CASSPPSGSYEQYF.

The chain combines TRBV9 with TRBJ1-2, with 7 positions matching TRBD1. Per germline, CDR1 SGDLS and CDR2 YYNGEE. The trim removed 0 bases at V and 6 bases at J, leaving 5 bases unmatched. The CDR3 is made up of 14 amino acids. CDR3 DNA sequence: TGTGCCAGCAGCGTAGTCCCGGGACAGAATGGCTACACCTTC. Translation: CASSVVPGQNGYTF. The variable domain in full, with the rest retrieved from reference TRBV9 and TRBJ1-2, is DSGVTQTPKHLITATGQRVTLRCSPRSGDLSVYWYQQSLDQGLQFLIQYYNGEERAKGNILERFSAQQFPDLHSELNLSSLELGDSALYFCASSVVPGQNGYTFGSGTRLTVV.

With regard to this clone: In the same sample, other DNA sequences code for this CDR3. The chain couples TRBV5-4 to TRBJ1-2, with unresolved D. V lost 1 base and J lost 1, with 8 bases in between. Germline CDR1 reads SGHNT; CDR2 reads YYREEE (reference sequence). The CDR3 spans 14 residues. The CDR3 DNA is TGTGCCAGCAGCTTGACCGGGATTAACTATGGCTACACCTTC. The encoded protein is CASSLTGINYGYTF.

V usage is TRBV28 and J usage is TRBJ1-2; no firm D call. The germline V and J ends were trimmed by 2 bases and 6 bases, with 13 bases remaining between them. CDR3 length: 14 residues. Germline V lookup: CDR1 MDHEN, CDR2 SYDVKM. The CDR3 region is CASSLRDGGNGYTF. The CDR3 DNA sequence: TGTGCCAGCAGTTTACGCGACGGCGGGAATGGCTACACCTTC.

The J gene is TRBJ2-4, the V gene TRBV19, with TRBD2 identical over 7 bases. The ends lost 11 bases at V and 0 bases at J; junction bases unmatched: 7. Germline CDR1 is LNHDA and CDR2 is SQIVND (reference sequence). There are 14 residues in the CDR3. In nucleotides, the CDR3 is TGTGCCTCGCTTGGGGGGGTAGCCAAAAACATTCAGTACTTC. Amino acid sequence: CASLGGVAKNIQYF.